The clone carrying this T cell receptor (beta chain) has at least ten counts. Germline values: CDR1 SGHAT, CDR2 FQNNGV. The J segment lost 2 bases and the V segment lost 4 bases, leaving 3 bases of the junction unmatched. This CDR3 comprises 14 residues. Amplification of TCR beta CDR3 regions was performed using RNA transcripts as template. Primed by the HTBI set, a first-round RT-PCR was run on the TCR CDR3. TCRdb passed the multiplex PCR reads through MiXCR, listing each CDR3 protein once. The sample records hundreds of thousands of distinct CDR3 sequences, approximately 15% being singletons. This specimen belongs to a study of T cells in Graves' hyperthyroidism and ophthalmopathy.

This receptor was taken from a woman younger than 35 with Graves' hyperthyroidism. The sequenced sample was blood. The chain uses TRBV11-2 and TRBJ2-5; 8 nucleotides agree with TRBD2. The chain's CDR3 is CASSSSGPQETQYF. The CDR3 DNA reads as TGTGCCAGCAGCTCTAGCGGGCCTCAAGAGACCCAGTACTTC.